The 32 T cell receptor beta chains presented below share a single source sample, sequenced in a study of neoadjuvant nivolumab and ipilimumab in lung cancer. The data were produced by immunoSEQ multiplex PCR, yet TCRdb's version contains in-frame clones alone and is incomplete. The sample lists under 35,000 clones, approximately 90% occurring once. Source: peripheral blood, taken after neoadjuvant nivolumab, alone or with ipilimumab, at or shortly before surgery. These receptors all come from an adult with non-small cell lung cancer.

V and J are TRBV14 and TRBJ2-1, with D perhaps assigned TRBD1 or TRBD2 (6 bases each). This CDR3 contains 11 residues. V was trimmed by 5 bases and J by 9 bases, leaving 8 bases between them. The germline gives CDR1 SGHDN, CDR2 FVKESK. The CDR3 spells CASSRGVEQFF. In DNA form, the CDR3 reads TGTGCCAGCAGCAGGGGGGTTGAGCAGTTCTTC.

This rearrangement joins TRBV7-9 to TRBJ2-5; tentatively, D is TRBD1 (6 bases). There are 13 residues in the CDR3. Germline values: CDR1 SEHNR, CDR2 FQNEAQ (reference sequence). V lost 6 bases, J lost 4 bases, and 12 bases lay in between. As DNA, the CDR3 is TGTGCCAGCAGTGGGGGCTCCCTAGAGACCCAGTACTTC. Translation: CASSGGSLETQYF.

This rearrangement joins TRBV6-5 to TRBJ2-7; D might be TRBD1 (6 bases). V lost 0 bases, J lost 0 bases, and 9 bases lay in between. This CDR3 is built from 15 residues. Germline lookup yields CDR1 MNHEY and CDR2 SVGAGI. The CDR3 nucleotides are TGTGCCAGCAGTTACTCTGGGGACAACTCCTACGAGCAGTACTTC. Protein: CASSYSGDNSYEQYF.

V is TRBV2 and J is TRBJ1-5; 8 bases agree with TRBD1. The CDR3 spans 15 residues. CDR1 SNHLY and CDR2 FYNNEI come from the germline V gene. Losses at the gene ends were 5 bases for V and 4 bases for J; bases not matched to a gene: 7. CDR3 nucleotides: TGTGCCAGCAGTTTATTGGACAGGGCTAATCAGCCCCAGCATTTT. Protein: CASSLLDRANQPQHF.

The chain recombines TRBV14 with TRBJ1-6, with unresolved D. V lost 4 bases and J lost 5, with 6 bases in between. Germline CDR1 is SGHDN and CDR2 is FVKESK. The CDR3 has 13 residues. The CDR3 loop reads CASSRSNNSPLHF. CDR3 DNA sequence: TGTGCCAGCAGCCGCAGCAATAATTCACCCCTCCACTTT.

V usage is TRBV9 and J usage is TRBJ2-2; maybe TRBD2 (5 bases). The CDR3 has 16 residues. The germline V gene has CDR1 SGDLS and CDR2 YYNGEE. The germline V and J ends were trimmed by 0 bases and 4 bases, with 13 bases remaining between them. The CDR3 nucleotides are TGTGCCAGCAGCGTAGCAAATCGGGGTGGCACCGGGGAGCTGTTTTTT. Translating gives CASSVANRGGTGELFF.

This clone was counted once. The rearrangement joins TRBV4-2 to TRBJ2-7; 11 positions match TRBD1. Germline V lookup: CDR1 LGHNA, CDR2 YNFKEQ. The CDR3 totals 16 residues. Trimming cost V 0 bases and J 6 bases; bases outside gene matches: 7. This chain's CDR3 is CASSQDARTGGFEQYF. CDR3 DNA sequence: TGTGCCAGCAGCCAAGATGCAAGGACAGGGGGCTTCGAGCAGTACTTC.

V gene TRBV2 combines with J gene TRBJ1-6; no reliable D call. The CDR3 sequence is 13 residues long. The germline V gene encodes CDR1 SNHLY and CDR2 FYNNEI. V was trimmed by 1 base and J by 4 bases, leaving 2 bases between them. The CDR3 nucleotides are TGTGCCAGCAGTGAAGGGTATAATTCACCCCTCCACTTT. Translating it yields CASSEGYNSPLHF.

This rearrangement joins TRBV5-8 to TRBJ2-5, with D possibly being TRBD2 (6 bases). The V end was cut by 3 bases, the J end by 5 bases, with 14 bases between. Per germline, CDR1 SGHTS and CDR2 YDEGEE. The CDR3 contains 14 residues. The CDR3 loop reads CASSSGGGEETQYF. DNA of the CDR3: TGTGCCAGCAGCTCTGGCGGCGGGGAGGAGACCCAGTACTTC.

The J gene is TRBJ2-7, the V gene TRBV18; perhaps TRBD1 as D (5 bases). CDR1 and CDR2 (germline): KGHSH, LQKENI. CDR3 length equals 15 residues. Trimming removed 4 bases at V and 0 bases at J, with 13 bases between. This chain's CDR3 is CASSLGQGRSYEQYF. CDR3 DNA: TGTGCCAGCTCACTTGGACAAGGACGCTCCTACGAGCAGTACTTC.

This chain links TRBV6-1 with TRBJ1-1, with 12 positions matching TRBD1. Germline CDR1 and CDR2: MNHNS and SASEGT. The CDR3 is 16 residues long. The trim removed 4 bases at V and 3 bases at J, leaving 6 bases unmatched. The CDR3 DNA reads TGTGCCAGCAGTGTCGGGACAGGGGGCGCGTACACTGAAGCTTTCTTT. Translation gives CASSVGTGGAYTEAFF.

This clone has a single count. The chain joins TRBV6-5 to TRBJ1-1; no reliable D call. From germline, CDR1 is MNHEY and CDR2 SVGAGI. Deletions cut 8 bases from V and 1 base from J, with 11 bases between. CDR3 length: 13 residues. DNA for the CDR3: TGTGCCAGCCTCTCAGCCGAGAACACTGAAGCTTTCTTT. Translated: CASLSAENTEAFF.

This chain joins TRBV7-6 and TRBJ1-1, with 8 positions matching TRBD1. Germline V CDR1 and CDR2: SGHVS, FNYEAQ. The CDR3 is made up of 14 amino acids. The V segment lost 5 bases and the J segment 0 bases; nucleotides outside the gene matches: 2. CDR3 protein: CASSRQGMNTEAFF. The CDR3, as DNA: TGTGCCAGCAGCCGACAGGGGATGAACACTGAAGCTTTCTTT.

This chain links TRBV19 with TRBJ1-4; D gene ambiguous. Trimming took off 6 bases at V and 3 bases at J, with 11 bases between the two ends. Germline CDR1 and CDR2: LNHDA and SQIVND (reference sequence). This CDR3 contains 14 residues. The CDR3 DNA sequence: TGTGCCAGTAGGGAGGCGGCTCCTAATGAAAAACTGTTTTTT. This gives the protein CASREAAPNEKLFF.

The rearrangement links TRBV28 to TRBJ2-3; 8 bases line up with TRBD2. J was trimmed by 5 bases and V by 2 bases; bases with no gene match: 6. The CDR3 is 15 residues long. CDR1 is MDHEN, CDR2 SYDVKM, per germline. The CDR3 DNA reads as TGTGCCAGCAGTTTAGCCGGGGGGGCTAGAGATACGCAGTATTTT. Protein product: CASSLAGGARDTQYF.

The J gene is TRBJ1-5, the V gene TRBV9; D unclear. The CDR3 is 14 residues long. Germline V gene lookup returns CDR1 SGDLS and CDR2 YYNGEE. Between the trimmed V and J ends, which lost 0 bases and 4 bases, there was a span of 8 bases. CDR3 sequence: CASSVDWGNQPQHF. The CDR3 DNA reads TGTGCCAGCAGCGTAGATTGGGGTAATCAGCCCCAGCATTTT. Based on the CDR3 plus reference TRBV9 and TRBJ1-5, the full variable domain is DSGVTQTPKHLITATGQRVTLRCSPRSGDLSVYWYQQSLDQGLQFLIQYYNGEERAKGNILERFSAQQFPDLHSELNLSSLELGDSALYFCASSVDWGNQPQHFGDGTRLSIL.

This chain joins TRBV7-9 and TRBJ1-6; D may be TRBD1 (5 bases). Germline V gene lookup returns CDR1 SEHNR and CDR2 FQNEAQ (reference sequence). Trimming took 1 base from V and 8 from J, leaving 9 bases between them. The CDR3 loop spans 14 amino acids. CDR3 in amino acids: CASSLGGLDSPLHF. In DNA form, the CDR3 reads TGTGCCAGCAGCTTAGGGGGCCTGGATTCACCCCTCCACTTT.

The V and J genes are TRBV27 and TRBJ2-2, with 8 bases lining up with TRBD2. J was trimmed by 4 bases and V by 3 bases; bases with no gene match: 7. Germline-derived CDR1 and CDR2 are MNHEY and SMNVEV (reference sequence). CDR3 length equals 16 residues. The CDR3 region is CASSFYRTSFTGELFF. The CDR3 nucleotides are TGTGCCAGCAGTTTTTACAGGACTAGCTTCACCGGGGAGCTGTTTTTT.

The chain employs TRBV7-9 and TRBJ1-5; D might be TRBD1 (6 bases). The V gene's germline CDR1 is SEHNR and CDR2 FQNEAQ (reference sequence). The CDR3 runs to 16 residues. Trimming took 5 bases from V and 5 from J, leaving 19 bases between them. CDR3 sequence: CASSPLPGQHDQPQHF. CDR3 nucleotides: TGTGCCAGCAGCCCACTACCCGGACAGCATGATCAGCCCCAGCATTTT.

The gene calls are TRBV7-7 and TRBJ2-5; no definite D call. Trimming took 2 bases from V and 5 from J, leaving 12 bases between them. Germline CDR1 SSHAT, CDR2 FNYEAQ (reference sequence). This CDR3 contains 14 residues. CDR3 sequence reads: CASSLFQTRETQYF. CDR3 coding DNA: TGTGCCAGCAGCTTATTCCAAACGCGGGAGACCCAGTACTTC.

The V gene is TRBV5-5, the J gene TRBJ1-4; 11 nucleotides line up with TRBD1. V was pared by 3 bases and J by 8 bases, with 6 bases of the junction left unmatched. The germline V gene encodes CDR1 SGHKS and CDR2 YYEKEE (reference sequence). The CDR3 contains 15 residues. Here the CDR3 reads CASSYPGTGGEKLFF. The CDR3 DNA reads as TGTGCCAGCAGCTACCCCGGGACAGGGGGAGAAAAACTGTTTTTT.

CDR3 protein: CASSPSTGSYEQYF. Here the CDR3 DNA reads TGTGCCAGCTCACCATCGACAGGGTCCTACGAGCAGTACTTC. The rearrangement links TRBV18 to TRBJ2-7; TRBD1 agrees at 7 bases. Losses at the gene ends were 2 bases for V and 1 base for J; bases not matched to a gene: 2. CDR3 length: 14 amino acids. CDR1 and CDR2 (germline): KGHSH, LQKENI.

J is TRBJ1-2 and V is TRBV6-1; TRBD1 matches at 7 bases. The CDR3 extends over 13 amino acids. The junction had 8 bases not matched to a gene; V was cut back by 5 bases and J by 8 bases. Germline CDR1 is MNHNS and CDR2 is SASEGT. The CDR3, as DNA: TGTGCCAGCAGTCTACAGGGGTACGGGGGCTACACCTTC. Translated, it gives CASSLQGYGGYTF.

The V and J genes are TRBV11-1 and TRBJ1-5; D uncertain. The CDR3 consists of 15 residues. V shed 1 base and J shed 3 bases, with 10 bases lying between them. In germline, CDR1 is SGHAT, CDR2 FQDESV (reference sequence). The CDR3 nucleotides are TGTGCCAGCAGCTTAGATGCAGGATACAATCAGCCCCAGCATTTT. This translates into CASSLDAGYNQPQHF. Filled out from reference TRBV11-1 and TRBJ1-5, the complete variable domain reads EAEVAQSPRYKITEKSQAVAFWCDPISGHATLYWYRQILGQGPELLVQFQDESVVDDSQLPKDRFSAERLKGVDSTLKIQPAELGDSAMYLCASSLDAGYNQPQHFGDGTRLSIL.

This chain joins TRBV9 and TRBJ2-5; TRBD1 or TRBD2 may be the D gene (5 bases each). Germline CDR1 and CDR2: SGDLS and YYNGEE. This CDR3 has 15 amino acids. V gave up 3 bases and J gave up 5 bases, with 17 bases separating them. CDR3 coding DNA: TGTGCCAGCAGCGGGACTCCAGACAGATGGGAGACCCAGTACTTC. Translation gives CASSGTPDRWETQYF.

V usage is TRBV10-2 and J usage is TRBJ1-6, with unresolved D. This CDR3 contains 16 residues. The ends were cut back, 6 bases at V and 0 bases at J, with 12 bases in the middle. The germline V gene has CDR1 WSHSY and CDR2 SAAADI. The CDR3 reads CASSLAWYSYNSPLHF. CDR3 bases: TGCGCCAGCAGCCTCGCTTGGTACTCCTATAATTCACCCCTCCACTTT.

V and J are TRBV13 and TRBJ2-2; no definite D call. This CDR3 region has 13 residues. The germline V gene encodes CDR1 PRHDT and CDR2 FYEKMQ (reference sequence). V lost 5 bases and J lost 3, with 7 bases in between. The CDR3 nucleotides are TGTGCCAGCAGCCCCTCCGACACCGGGGAGCTGTTTTTT. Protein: CASSPSDTGELFF. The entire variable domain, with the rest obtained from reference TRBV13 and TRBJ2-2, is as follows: AAGVIQSPRHLIKEKRETATLKCYPIPRHDTVYWYQQGPGQDPQFLISFYEKMQSDKGSIPDRFSAQQFSDYHSELNMSSLELGDSALYFCASSPSDTGELFFGEGSRLTVL.

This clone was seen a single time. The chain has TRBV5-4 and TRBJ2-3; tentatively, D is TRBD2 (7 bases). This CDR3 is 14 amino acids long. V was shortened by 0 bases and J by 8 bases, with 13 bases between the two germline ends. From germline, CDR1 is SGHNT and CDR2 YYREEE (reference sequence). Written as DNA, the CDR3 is TGTGCCAGCAGCTTGGTAGGGGGGGAGGGTACGCAGTATTTT. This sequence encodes CASSLVGGEGTQYF.

CDR3 bases: TGTGCCACCAGCAGCGGCGGGACGGCGTCCTACGAGCAGTACTTC. Translating it yields CATSSGGTASYEQYF. This sequence joins TRBV15 and TRBJ2-7, with D perhaps matching TRBD2 (6 bases). Germline loops: CDR1 LNHNV, CDR2 YYDKDF (reference sequence). The V and J ends lost 3 bases and 1 base respectively, with 13 bases between them. The CDR3 covers 15 residues. Filled out from reference TRBV15 and TRBJ2-7, the complete variable domain reads DAMVIQNPRYQVTQFGKPVTLSCSQTLNHNVMYWYQQKSSQAPKLLFHYYDKDFNNEADTPDNFQSRRPNTSFCFLDIRSPGLGDTAMYLCATSSGGTASYEQYFGPGTRLTVT.

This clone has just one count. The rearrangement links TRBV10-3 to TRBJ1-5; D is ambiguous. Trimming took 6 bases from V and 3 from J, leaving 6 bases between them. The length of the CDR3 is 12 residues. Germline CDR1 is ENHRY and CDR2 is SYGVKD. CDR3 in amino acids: CAISDSNQPQHF. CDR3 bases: TGTGCCATCAGCGACTCCAATCAGCCCCAGCATTTT.

CDR3 loop: CASSWGTGGAEETQYF. Here the CDR3 DNA reads TGTGCCAGCAGCTGGGGGACAGGGGGCGCCGAGGAGACCCAGTACTTC. The gene calls are TRBV7-7 and TRBJ2-5; 12 nucleotides match TRBD1. V shed 4 bases, J shed 5 bases, and the junction held 8 bases outside the gene matches. This CDR3 spans 16 amino acids. Germline V gives CDR1 SSHAT, CDR2 FNYEAQ (reference sequence).

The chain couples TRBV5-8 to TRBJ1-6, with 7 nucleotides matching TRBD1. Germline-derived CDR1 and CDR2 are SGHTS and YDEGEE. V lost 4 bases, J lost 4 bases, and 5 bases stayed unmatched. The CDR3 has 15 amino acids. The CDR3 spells CASSKGTAYNSPLHF. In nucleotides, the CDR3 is TGTGCCAGCAGCAAAGGGACAGCATATAATTCACCCCTCCACTTT.